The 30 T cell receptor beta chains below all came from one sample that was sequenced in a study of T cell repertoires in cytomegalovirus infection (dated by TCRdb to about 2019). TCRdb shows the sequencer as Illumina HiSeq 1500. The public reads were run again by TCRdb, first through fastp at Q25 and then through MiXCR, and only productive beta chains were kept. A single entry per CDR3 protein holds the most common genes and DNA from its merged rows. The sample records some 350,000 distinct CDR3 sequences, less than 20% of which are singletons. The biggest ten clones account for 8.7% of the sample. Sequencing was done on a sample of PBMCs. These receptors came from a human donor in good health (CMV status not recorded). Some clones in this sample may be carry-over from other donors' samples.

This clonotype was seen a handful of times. The CDR3 here is CSACCGSSGNTIYF. The DNA of the CDR3 is TGCAGTGCCTGTTGCGGGAGCTCTGGAAACACCATATATTTT. The chain recombines TRBV20-1 with TRBJ1-3, with unresolved D. CDR3 length: 14 residues. V lost 6 bases and J 0 bases, leaving 12 bases between the germline ends. The germline gives CDR1 DFQATT, CDR2 SNEGSKA (reference sequence).

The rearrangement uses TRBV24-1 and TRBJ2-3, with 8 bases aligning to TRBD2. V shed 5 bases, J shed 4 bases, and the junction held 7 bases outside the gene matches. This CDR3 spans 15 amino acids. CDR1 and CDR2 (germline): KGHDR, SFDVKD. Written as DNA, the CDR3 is TGTGCCACCAGTGCCGGGACTAGTCCCTCAGATACGCAGTATTTT. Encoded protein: CATSAGTSPSDTQYF.

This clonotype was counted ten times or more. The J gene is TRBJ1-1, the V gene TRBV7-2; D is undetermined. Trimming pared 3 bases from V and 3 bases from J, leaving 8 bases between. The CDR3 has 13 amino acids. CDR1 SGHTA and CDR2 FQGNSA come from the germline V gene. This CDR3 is CASSFARDTEAFF. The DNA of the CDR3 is TGTGCCAGCAGCTTTGCGCGGGACACTGAAGCTTTCTTT.

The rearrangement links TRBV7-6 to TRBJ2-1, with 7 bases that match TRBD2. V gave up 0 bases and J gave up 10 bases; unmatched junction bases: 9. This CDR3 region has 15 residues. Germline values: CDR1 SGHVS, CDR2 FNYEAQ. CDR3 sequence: CASSLAGSRRGEQFF. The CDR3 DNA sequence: TGTGCCAGCAGCTTAGCTGGTTCAAGGCGGGGGGAGCAGTTCTTC.

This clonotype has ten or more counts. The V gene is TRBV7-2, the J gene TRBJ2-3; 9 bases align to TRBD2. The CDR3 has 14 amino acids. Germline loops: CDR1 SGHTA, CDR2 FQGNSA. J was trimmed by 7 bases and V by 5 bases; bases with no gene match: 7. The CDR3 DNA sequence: TGTGCCAGCAGCCGTAGCGGGAGCGGGAATACGCAGTATTTT. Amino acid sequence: CASSRSGSGNTQYF.

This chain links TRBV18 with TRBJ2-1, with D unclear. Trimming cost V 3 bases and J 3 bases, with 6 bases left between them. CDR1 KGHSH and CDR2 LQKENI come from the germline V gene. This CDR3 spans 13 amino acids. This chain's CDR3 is CASSPSYYNEQFF. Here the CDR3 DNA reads TGTGCCAGCTCACCGTCGTACTACAATGAGCAGTTCTTC. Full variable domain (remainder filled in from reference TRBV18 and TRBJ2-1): NAGVMQNPRHLVRRRGQEARLRCSPMKGHSHVYWYRQLPEEGLKFMVYLQKENIIDESGMPKERFSAEFPKEGPSILRIQQVVRGDSAAYFCASSPSYYNEQFFGPGTRLTVL.

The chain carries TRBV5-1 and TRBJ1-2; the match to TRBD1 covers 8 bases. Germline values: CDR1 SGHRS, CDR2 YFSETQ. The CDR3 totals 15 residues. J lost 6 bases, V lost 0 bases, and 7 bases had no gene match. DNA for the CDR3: TGCGCCAGCAGCTTGGCCCAGGACAGGGTTCATGGCTACACCTTC. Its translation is CASSLAQDRVHGYTF.

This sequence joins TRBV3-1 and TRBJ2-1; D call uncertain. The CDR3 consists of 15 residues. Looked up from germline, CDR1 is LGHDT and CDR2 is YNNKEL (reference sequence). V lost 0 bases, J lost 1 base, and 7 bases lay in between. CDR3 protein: CASSQDTGSYNEQFF. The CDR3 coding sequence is TGTGCCAGCAGCCAAGATACCGGGTCCTACAATGAGCAGTTCTTC.

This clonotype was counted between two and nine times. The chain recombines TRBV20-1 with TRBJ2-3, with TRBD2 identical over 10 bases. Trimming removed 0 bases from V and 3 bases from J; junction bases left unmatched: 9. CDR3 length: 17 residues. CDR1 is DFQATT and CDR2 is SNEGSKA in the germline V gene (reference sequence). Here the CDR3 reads CSARDYRSGGITDTQYF. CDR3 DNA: TGCAGTGCTAGAGATTACCGTAGCGGGGGGATTACAGATACGCAGTATTTT.

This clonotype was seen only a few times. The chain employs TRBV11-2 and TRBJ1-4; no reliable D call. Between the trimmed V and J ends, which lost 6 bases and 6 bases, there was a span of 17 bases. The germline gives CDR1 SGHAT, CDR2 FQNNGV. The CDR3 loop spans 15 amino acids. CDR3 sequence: CASRYAAARDEKLFF. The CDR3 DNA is TGTGCCAGCAGATATGCCGCGGCGCGGGATGAAAAACTGTTTTTT.

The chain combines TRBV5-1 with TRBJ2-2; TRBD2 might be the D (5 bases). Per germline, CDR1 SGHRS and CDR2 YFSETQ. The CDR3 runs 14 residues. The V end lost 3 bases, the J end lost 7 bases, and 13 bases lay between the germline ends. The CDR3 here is CASSSEGGSGELFF. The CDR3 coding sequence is TGCGCCAGCAGCTCCGAAGGTGGGAGCGGGGAGCTGTTTTTT.

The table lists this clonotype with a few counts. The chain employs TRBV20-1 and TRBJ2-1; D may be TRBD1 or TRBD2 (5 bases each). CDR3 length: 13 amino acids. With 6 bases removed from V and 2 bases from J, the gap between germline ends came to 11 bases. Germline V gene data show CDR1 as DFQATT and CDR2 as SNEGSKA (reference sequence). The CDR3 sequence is CSARGPPYNEQFF. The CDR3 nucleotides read TGCAGTGCCCGGGGACCCCCCTACAATGAGCAGTTCTTC.

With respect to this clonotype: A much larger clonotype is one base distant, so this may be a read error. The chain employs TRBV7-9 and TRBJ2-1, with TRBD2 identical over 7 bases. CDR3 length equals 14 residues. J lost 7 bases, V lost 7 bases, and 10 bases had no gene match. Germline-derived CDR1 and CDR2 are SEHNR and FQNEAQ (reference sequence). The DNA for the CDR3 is TGTGCCAGCAAAGTGGGAGGGTTGACGAATGAGCAGTTCTTC. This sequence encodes CASKVGGLTNEQFF.

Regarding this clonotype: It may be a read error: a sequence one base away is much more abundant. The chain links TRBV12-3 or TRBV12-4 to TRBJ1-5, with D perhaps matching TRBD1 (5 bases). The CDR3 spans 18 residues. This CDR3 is CASSRTQGFGHSNQPQRF. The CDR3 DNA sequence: TGTGCCAGCTCACGGACCCAGGGTTTTGGTCATAGCAATCAGCCCCAGCGTTTT.

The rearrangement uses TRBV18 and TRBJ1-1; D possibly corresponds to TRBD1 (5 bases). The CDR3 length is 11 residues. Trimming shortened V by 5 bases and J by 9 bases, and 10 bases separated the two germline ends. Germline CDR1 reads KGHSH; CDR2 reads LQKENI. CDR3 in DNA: TGTGCCAGCTCAGGGGCAGCACAAGCTTTCTTT. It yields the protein CASSGAAQAFF.

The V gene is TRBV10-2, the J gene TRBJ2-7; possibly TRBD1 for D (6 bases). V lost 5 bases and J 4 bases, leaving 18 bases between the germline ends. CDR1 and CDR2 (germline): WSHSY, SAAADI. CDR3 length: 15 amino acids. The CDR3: CASSPQQGWVYEQYF. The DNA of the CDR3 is TGCGCCAGCAGTCCTCAACAGGGTTGGGTTTACGAGCAGTACTTC.

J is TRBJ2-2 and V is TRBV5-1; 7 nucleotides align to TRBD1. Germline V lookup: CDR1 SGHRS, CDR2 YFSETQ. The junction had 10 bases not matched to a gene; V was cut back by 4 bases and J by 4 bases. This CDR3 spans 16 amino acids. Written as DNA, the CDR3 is TGCGCCAGCAGCCCTGAAGGGGGCAGGGTCACCGGGGAGCTGTTTTTT. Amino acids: CASSPEGGRVTGELFF.

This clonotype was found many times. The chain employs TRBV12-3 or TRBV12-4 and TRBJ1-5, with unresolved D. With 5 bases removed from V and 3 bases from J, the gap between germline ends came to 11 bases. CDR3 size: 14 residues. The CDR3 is CASSDHTANQPQHF. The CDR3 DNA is TGTGCCAGCAGTGACCACACGGCCAATCAGCCCCAGCATTTT.

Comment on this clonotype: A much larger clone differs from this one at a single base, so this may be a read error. CDR3 residues: CASTYETATDTQYF. The CDR3 DNA follows: TGTGCCAGCACCTATGAGACTGCCACAGATACGCAGTATTTT. V gene TRBV5-3 combines with J gene TRBJ2-3; no definite D call. TRBV5-3 is an ORF, and what it does is uncertain. Trimming took off 8 bases at V and 2 bases at J, with 15 bases between the two ends. This CDR3 has 14 amino acids.

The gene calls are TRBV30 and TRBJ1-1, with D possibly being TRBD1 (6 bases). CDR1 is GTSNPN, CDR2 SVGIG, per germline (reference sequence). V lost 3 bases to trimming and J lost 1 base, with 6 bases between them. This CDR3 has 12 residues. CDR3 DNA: TGTGCCTGGAGGGGACAGAACACTGAAGCTTTCTTT. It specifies CAWRGQNTEAFF.

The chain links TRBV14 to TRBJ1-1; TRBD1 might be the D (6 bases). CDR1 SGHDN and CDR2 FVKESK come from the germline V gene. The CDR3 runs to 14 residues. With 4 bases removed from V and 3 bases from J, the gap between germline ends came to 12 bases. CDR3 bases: TGTGCCAGCAGCCGATGGACAGCCTACACTGAAGCTTTCTTT. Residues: CASSRWTAYTEAFF.

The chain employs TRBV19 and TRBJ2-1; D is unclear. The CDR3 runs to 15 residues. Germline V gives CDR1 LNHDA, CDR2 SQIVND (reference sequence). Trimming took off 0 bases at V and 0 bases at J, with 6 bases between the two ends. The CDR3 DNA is TGTGCCAGTAGTATAGATCTCGGCTCCTACAATGAGCAGTTCTTC. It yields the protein CASSIDLGSYNEQFF.

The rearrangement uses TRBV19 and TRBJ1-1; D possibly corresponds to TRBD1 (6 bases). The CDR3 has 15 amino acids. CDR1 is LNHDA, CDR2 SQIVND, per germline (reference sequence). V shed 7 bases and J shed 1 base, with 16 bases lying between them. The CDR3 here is CASTLHRAQNTEAFF. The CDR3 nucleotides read TGTGCCAGTACCCTCCACAGGGCCCAGAACACTGAAGCTTTCTTT.

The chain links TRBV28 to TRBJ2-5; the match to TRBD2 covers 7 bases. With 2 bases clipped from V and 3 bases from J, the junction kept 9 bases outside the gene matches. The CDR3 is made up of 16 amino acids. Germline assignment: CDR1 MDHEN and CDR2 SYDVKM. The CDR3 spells CASSLSPGTTEETQYF. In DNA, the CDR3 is TGTGCCAGCAGTTTAAGCCCCGGGACTACCGAAGAGACCCAGTACTTC.

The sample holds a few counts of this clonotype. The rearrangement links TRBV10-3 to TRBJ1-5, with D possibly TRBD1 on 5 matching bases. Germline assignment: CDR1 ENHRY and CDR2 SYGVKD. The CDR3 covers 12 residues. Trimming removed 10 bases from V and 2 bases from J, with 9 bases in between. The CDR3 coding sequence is TGTGCCACCGGACAAGGCAATCAGCCCCAGCATTTT. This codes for CATGQGNQPQHF.

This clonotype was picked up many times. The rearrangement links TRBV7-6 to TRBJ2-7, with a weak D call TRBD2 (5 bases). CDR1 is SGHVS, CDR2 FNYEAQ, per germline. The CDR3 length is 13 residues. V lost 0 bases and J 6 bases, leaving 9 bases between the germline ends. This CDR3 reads CASSLARGGEQYF. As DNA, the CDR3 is TGTGCCAGCAGCTTAGCGAGAGGAGGCGAGCAGTACTTC.

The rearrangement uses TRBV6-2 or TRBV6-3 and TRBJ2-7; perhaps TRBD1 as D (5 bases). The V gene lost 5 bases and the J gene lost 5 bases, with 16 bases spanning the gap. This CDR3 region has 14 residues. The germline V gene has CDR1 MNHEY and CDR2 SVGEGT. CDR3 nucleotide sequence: TGTGCCAGCAGTCTCAGGGCCACCTGGGACGAGCAGTACTTC. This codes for CASSLRATWDEQYF.

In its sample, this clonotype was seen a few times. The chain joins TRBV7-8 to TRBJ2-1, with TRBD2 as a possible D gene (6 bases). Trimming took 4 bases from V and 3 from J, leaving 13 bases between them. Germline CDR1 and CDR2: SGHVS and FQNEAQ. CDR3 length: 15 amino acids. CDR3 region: CASSSLTGSYNEQFF. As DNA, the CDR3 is TGTGCCAGCAGCTCCCTTACCGGGAGCTACAATGAGCAGTTCTTC. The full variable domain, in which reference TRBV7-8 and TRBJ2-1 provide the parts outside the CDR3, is GAGVSQSPRYKVAKRGQDVALRCDPISGHVSLFWYQQALGQGPEFLTYFQNEAQLDKSGLPSDRFFAERPEGSVSTLKIQRTQQEDSAVYLCASSSLTGSYNEQFFGPGTRLTVL.

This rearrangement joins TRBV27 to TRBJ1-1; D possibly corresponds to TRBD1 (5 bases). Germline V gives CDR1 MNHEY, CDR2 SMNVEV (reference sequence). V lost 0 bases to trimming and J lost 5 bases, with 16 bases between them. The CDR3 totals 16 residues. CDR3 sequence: CASSLSTGTGGTEAFF. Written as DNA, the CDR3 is TGTGCCAGCAGTTTATCGACCGGGACCGGGGGGACTGAAGCTTTCTTT.

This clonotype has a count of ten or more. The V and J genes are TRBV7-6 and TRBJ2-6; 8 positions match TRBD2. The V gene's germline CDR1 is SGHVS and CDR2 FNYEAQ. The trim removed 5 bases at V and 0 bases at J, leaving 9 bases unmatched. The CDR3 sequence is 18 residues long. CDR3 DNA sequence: TGTGCCAGCAGCCTACGTTTAGCGGGAAGCTCTGGGGCCAACGTCCTGACTTTC. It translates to CASSLRLAGSSGANVLTF.